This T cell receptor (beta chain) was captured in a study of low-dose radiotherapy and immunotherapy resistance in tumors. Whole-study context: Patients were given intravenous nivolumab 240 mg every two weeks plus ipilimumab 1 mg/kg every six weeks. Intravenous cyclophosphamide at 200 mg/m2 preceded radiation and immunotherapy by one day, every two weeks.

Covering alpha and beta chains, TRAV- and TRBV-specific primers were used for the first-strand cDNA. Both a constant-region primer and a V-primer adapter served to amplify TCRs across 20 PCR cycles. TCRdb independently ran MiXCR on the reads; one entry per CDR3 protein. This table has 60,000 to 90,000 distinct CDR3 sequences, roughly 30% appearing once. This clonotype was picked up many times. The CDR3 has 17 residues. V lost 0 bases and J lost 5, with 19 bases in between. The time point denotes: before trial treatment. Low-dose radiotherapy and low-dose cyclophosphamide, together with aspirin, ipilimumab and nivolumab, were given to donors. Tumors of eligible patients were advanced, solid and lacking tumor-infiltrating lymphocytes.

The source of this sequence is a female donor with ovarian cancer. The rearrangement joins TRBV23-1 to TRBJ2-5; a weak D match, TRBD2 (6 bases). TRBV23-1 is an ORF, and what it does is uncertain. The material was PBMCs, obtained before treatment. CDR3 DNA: TGCGCCAGCAGTCAATCGTGGGGGGTTAGATGTGTTGAGACCCAGTACTTC. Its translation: CASSQSWGVRCVETQYF.